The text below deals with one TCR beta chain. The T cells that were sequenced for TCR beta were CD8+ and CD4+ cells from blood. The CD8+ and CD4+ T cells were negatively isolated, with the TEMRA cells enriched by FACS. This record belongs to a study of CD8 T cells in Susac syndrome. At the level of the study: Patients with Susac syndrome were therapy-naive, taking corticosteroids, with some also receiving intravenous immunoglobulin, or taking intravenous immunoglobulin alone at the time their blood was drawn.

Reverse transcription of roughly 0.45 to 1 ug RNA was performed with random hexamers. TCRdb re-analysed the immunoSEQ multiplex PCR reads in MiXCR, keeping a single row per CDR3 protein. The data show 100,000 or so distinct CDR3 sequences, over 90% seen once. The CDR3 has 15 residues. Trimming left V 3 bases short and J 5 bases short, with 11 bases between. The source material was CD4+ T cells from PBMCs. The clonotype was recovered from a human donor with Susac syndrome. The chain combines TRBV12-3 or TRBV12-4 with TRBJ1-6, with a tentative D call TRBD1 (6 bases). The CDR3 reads CASSFSGANNSPLHF. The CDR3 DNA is TGTGCCAGCAGTTTCTCGGGGGCGAATAATTCACCCCTCCACTTT.